These 5 T cell receptor beta chains came from one sample sequenced in a study of OX40 agonist ivuxolimab in advanced cancers. TCRdb keeps only in-frame clones here, not all; method: immunoSEQ multiplex PCR. The table lists approximately 45,000 clones, around four fifths of them singletons, with approximately 2.3% in the top ten. The sequencing here drew on CD4+ or CD8+ T cells sorted from blood, taken in a trial of the OX40 agonist ivuxolimab. The receptors derive from an adult with an advanced solid tumor such as melanoma, head and neck, liver or kidney cancer.

The V gene is TRBV30, the J gene TRBJ1-3, with D uncertain. Germline assignment: CDR1 GTSNPN and CDR2 SVGIG (reference sequence). The CDR3 runs 17 residues. V lost 0 bases, J lost 0 bases, and 15 bases lay in between. In DNA form, the CDR3 reads TGTGCCTGGAGTGTTCGGAGAGTATCTCTCTCTGGAAACACCATATATTTT. Translation: CAWSVRRVSLSGNTIYF. Combining the CDR3 with reference TRBV30 and TRBJ1-3 gives the whole variable domain SQTIHQWPATLVQPVGSPLSLECTVEGTSNPNLYWYRQAAGRGLQLLFYSVGIGQISSEVPQNLSASRPQDRQFILSSKKLLLSDSGFYLCAWSVRRVSLSGNTIYFGEGSWLTVV.

The V call is TRBV30, the J call TRBJ1-2; no firm D call. Germline V gene lookup returns CDR1 GTSNPN and CDR2 SVGIG (reference sequence). Trimming removed 0 bases from V and 7 bases from J, with 9 bases in between. The CDR3 totals 12 residues. CDR3 coding DNA: TGTGCCTGGAGTGTACCGGGAGGTGGCTACACCTTC. Amino acids: CAWSVPGGGYTF.

The chain joins TRBV7-9 to TRBJ1-3, with 8 bases matching TRBD1. Germline V CDR1 and CDR2: SEHNR, FQNEAQ (reference sequence). After removal of 4 bases from V and 0 bases from J, the junction contained 8 bases not matched to a gene. The CDR3 runs 17 residues. CDR3 amino acids: CASSSSGTGGSGNTIYF. CDR3 bases: TGTGCCAGCAGCTCCTCCGGGACAGGAGGCTCTGGAAACACCATATATTTT. Supplemented by reference TRBV7-9 and TRBJ1-3, the full variable domain reads DTGVSQNPRHKITKRGQNVTFRCDPISEHNRLYWYRQTLGQGPEFLTYFQNEAQLEKSRLLSDRFSAERPKGSFSTLEIQRTEQGDSAMYLCASSSSGTGGSGNTIYFGEGSWLTVV.

V usage is TRBV30 and J usage is TRBJ1-5, with 8 nucleotides matching TRBD1. This CDR3 spans 13 amino acids. V was pared by 5 bases and J by 7 bases, with 7 bases of the junction left unmatched. Germline V gene data show CDR1 as GTSNPN and CDR2 as SVGIG (reference sequence). The CDR3 is CAWGPGGSQPQHF. CDR3 sequence (DNA): TGTGCCTGGGGACCAGGGGGCAGCCAGCCCCAGCATTTT.

The chain couples TRBV7-8 to TRBJ2-1, with 9 bases aligning to TRBD1. V shed 5 bases and J 4 bases; nucleotides not matched to a gene: 6. CDR3 size: 15 residues. Germline loops: CDR1 SGHVS, CDR2 FQNEAQ. CDR3 bases: TGTGCCAGCAGCAGAGGGACAGGGATGTACAATGAGCAGTTCTTC. Protein: CASSRGTGMYNEQFF.